The clone carrying this TCR beta chain showed up many times. The antigen is undetermined. The sample belongs to a study of blood T cells in healthy people across ages. Peripheral blood from each donor was collected in a volume of 8 to 10 milliliters. This CDR3 comprises 13 residues. CDR1 and CDR2 from the germline V gene are LGHNA and YSLEER. V was clipped by 1 base and J by 6 bases, with 10 bases between them. A second PCR of 7 to 11 cycles used a sample-barcoded 5' primer and a J-beta primer mix. A single record per CDR3 protein comes from TCRdb applying MiXCR to the 5' RACE reads. The table records approximately 350,000 distinct CDR3 sequences, over 45% of them present only once. Broader study findings: Diversity of TCR beta correlated strongly with naive T cell percentage.

V is TRBV4-3 and J is TRBJ2-7; D is ambiguous. The specimen sequenced was blood. The clonotype was recovered from a man in his sixties in good health. CDR3 region: CASSQARNAEQYF. Written as DNA, the CDR3 is TGCGCCAGCAGCCAAGCGAGGAACGCCGAGCAGTACTTC.